A selection of T cell receptor beta chains follows, all from one sample in a study of blood T cell repertoires in COVID-19. The assay was immunoSEQ multiplex PCR, and TCRdb's table has in-frame clones only and misses some. Among approximately 140,000 clones, about 90% were seen once, and the ten largest hold about 10%. The source material was peripheral blood. The receptors here all came from a man aged 45 to 65 with active or convalescent COVID-19. Each CDR3 is given with its conserved first and last residue. A D gene is named only where the DNA matches it firmly. Size is omitted from some rows. Given values are once, few, many or a class for expanded clones.

cdr3_length j_call v_call d_call clone_size cdr3_nt cdr3_aa
16 TRBJ1-5 TRBV28 - - TGTGCCAGCAGTTCACCTCCTGGACTGATTAATCAGCCCCAGCATTTT CASSSPPGLINQPQHF
14 TRBJ1-2 TRBV28 TRBD1 - TGTGCCAGCAGTCCGGGACAGGCGAACTATGGCTACACCTTC CASSPGQANYGYTF
14 TRBJ1-5 TRBV7-2 TRBD1 - TGTGCCAGCAGCTCGACAGGGGTGTTTGGGCCCCAGCATTTT CASSSTGVFGPQHF
13 TRBJ1-2 TRBV4-1 - - TGCGCCAGCAGCCAAGACCCACGGTATGGCTACACCTTC CASSQDPRYGYTF
15 TRBJ1-3 TRBV30 - - TGTGCCTGGAGTGTCTGGGCGAACTCTGGAAACACCATATATTTT CAWSVWANSGNTIYF
15 TRBJ2-1 TRBV29-1 - - TGCAGCTCCTACGGCGGGGGCGGGGGATACAATGAGCAGTTCTTC CSSYGGGGGYNEQFF
15 TRBJ1-5 TRBV7-8 - - TGTGCCAGCAGCTTATCAGGGGTGGGCAATCAGCCCCAGCATTTT CASSLSGVGNQPQHF
12 TRBJ1-1 TRBV11-2 TRBD1 once TGTGCCAGCAGCGCGGGACAGGGAGATCGTTTCTTT CASSAGQGDRFF
12 TRBJ2-7 TRBV3-1/TRBV3-2 - - TGTGCCAGCAGCCCTGGGCCGCCCGAGCAGTACTTC CASSPGPPEQYF
13 TRBJ2-3 TRBV2 TRBD2 many TGTGCCAGCAGTGCGGGGGGGCTGTCTACGCAGTATTTT CASSAGGLSTQYF
15 TRBJ2-1 TRBV5-4 TRBD2 - TGTGCCAGCAGCCAGCGGGCGGGAGCCTACAATGAGCAGTTCTTC CASSQRAGAYNEQFF
15 TRBJ2-7 TRBV27 TRBD2 - TGTGCCAGCAGTTTAGGAAGCGGGGGAGGGTACGAGCAGTACTTC CASSLGSGGGYEQYF
14 TRBJ1-5 TRBV28 - - TGTGCCAGCAGTTTATTGGGGACTGGTCAGCCCCAGCATTTT CASSLLGTGQPQHF
15 TRBJ2-7 TRBV7-8 TRBD2 - TGTGCCAGCAGCAAGAGGACTAGCGGGAGCTACGAGCAGTACTTC CASSKRTSGSYEQYF
13 TRBJ1-1 TRBV18 - few TGTGCCAGCTCACCTGCGATCAACACTGAAGCTTTCTTT CASSPAINTEAFF
17 TRBJ2-2 TRBV19 TRBD2 - TGTGCCACAAAAATGCGTCGGACTAGCGGGAGTAGCGGGGAGCTGTTTTTT CATKMRRTSGSSGELFF
13 TRBJ2-1 TRBV5-1 - few TGCGCCAGCAGCTTAACCGGGGACAATGAGCAGTTCTTC CASSLTGDNEQFF
16 TRBJ2-7 TRBV5-6 TRBD2 - TGTGCCAGCAGCTTGGTAGGACTAGCGGAGGACTACGAGCAGTACTTC CASSLVGLAEDYEQYF
14 TRBJ2-7 TRBV18 TRBD1 - TGTGCCAGCTCACCAGGGACAGGCACCTACGAGCAGTACTTC CASSPGTGTYEQYF
15 TRBJ2-3 TRBV7-9 TRBD2 - TGTGCCAGCACCCACAAAACTAGCGCCACAGATACGCAGTATTTT CASTHKTSATDTQYF
17 TRBJ1-5 TRBV2 - - TGTGCCAGCAGTGAAGCGGTCGGTGTGGGGCTCGGACAGCCCCAGCATTTT CASSEAVGVGLGQPQHF
14 TRBJ2-7 TRBV3-1/TRBV3-2 TRBD1 - TGTGCCAGCACTGCTCTGCAGGGGGTCCACGAGCAGTACTTC CASTALQGVHEQYF
15 TRBJ2-7 TRBV6-5 TRBD1 - TGTGCCAGCAGTCCGGACAGGGGTGGAGTCTACGAGCAGTACTTC CASSPDRGGVYEQYF
15 TRBJ1-2 TRBV18 TRBD1 - TGTGCCAGCTCACCGGGGACAGGGGGAAGCTATGGCTACACCTTC CASSPGTGGSYGYTF
14 TRBJ1-6 TRBV9 - once TGTGCCAGCAGCGACAGGGAGTGGAATTCACCCCTCCACTTT CASSDREWNSPLHF
16 TRBJ2-3 TRBV9 TRBD2 - TGTGCCAGCAGCTCGGGGACTAGCGGCTACACAGATACGCAGTATTTT CASSSGTSGYTDTQYF
13 TRBJ2-1 TRBV18 - - TGTGCCAGCTCACCAAACACCTACAATGAGCAGTTCTTC CASSPNTYNEQFF
13 TRBJ2-2 TRBV2 TRBD2 few TGTGCCAGCACTAGCGGGAGGACCGGGGAGCTGTTTTTT CASTSGRTGELFF
16 TRBJ2-1 TRBV5-6 TRBD2 - TGTGCCAGCAGCTCCGCCGCAGCGGGGGACCTCGGTGAGCAGTTCTTC CASSSAAAGDLGEQFF
16 TRBJ2-5 TRBV24-1 TRBD2 - TGTGCCACCAGTGAATCTGGAACTAGCGGGAGAGAGACCCAGTACTTC CATSESGTSGRETQYF
14 TRBJ2-7 TRBV3-1/TRBV3-2 - - TGTGCCAGCAGCCAAGGGCCAGGGGTCGCCGGGCAGTACTTC CASSQGPGVAGQYF
19 TRBJ2-6 TRBV27 TRBD2 - TGTGCCAGCTCCCTTTTGGGACTAGCGGGAGGGCCCGGGGCCAACGTCCTGACTTTC CASSLLGLAGGPGANVLTF
13 TRBJ2-5 TRBV5-1 TRBD2 - TGCGCCAGCAGCTCGGGCGGGGGAGAGACCCAGTACTTC CASSSGGGETQYF
16 TRBJ2-1 TRBV7-9 TRBD2 - TGTGCCAGCAGCATTATAGCGGGAGGTAGGAACAATGAGCAGTTCTTC CASSIIAGGRNNEQFF
16 TRBJ2-3 TRBV19 TRBD2 - TGTGCCAGTAAAAGAACTAGCGGGGCTAGCACAGATACGCAGTATTTT CASKRTSGASTDTQYF
15 TRBJ2-3 TRBV6-5 TRBD1 - TGTGCCAGCACCGGACAGGCCTGGGGCACAGATACGCAGTATTTT CASTGQAWGTDTQYF
14 TRBJ2-2 TRBV5-6 TRBD2 - TGTGCCAGCACCCTAGCGGGAGTCACCGGGGAGCTGTTTTTT CASTLAGVTGELFF
15 TRBJ2-1 TRBV19 - - TGTGCCAGTAGTCCGTGGGGTAGACGGGGGAATGAGCAGTTCTTC CASSPWGRRGNEQFF
16 TRBJ1-1 TRBV15 - - TGTGCCACCAGCAGAGATCTCTGGGCCAATAGTACTGAAGCTTTCTTT CATSRDLWANSTEAFF
17 TRBJ2-1 TRBV24-1 - - TGTGCCACCAGTGATTTGCGCAGCGGTAGCTCCTACAATGAGCAGTTCTTC CATSDLRSGSSYNEQFF
16 TRBJ2-1 TRBV5-1 TRBD1 - TGCGCCAGCAGCTCGATTACCGGGACAGGGGGTGATGAGCAGTTCTTC CASSSITGTGGDEQFF
15 TRBJ2-1 TRBV4-1 TRBD2 - TGCGCCAGCAGCCCTCGGGTTAGCGGGAACAATGAGCAGTTCTTC CASSPRVSGNNEQFF
19 TRBJ2-1 TRBV14 TRBD1 - TGTGCCAGCAGCGGTCTGGGCAGGGGGATTCTGAGCTCCTACAATGAGCAGTTCTTC CASSGLGRGILSSYNEQFF
15 TRBJ2-1 TRBV9 - - TGTGCCAGCAGCCAACAAACTAGAGCCTACAATGAGCAGTTCTTC CASSQQTRAYNEQFF
15 TRBJ2-2 TRBV9 - - TGTGCCAGCAGCCCCCAGGGGCTGAACACCGGGGAGCTGTTTTTT CASSPQGLNTGELFF
16 TRBJ2-1 TRBV28 TRBD1 once TGTGCCAGCAGCCGTCTTACAGGGGGCTACTACAATGAGCAGTTCTTC CASSRLTGGYYNEQFF
14 TRBJ2-7 TRBV6-5 TRBD1 - TGTGCCAGCAGTCCAGGGACAGGGGCCAACGAGCAGTACTTC CASSPGTGANEQYF
14 TRBJ2-7 TRBV6-2/TRBV6-3 - - TGTGCCAGCAGTCCCCACAGGGACCCACGGGAGCAGTACTTC CASSPHRDPREQYF
11 TRBJ2-7 TRBV20-1 - - TGCAGTGGAACCCTATCCTACGAGCAGTACTTC CSGTLSYEQYF
16 TRBJ2-1 TRBV24-1 TRBD2 - TGTGCCACCAGTGATTTGCGAGCGGGAGCCTTAGATGAGCAGTTCTTC CATSDLRAGALDEQFF
16 TRBJ2-2 TRBV5-5 - - TGTGCCAGCAGCTGGCCGCTGGGCACAGACACCGGGGAGCTGTTTTTT CASSWPLGTDTGELFF
13 TRBJ2-7 TRBV6-5 TRBD1 - TGTGCCAGCAGCAAGACAGGGTCCTACGAGCAGTACTTC CASSKTGSYEQYF
14 TRBJ2-7 TRBV5-6 - - TGTGCCAGCAGCTTGGGTGGGGCGCGGGGCGAGCAGTACTTC CASSLGGARGEQYF
16 TRBJ2-5 TRBV11-2 TRBD2 - TGTGCCAGCAGCGGTCGGACTAGCGATAAAGGGGAGACCCAGTACTTC CASSGRTSDKGETQYF
17 TRBJ2-4 TRBV3-1/TRBV3-2 - - TGTGCCAGCAGCCAAGACTTGGGGCCAGCGGGCAAAAACATTCAGTACTTC CASSQDLGPAGKNIQYF